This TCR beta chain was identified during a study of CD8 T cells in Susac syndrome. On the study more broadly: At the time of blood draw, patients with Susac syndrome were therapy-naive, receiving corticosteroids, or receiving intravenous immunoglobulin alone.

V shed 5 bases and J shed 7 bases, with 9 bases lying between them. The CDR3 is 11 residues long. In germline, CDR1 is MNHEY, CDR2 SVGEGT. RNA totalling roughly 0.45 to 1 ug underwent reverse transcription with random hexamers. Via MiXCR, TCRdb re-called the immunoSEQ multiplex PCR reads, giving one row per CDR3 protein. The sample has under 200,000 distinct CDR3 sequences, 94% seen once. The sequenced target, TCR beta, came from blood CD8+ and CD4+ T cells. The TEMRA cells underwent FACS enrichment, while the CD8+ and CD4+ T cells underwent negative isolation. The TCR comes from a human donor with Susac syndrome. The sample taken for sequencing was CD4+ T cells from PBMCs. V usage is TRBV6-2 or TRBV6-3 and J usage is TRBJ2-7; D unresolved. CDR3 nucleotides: TGTGCCAGCAGTCATGGAAAGGAGCAGTACTTC. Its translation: CASSHGKEQYF.